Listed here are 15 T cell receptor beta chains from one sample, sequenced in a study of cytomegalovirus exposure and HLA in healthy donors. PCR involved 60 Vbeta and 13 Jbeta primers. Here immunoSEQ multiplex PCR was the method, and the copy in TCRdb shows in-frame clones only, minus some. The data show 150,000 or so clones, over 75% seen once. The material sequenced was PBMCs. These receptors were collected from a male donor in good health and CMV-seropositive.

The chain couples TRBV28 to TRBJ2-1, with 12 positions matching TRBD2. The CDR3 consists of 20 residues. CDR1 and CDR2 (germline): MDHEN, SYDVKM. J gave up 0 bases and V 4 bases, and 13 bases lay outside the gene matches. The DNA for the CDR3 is TGTGCCAGCAGTTCCCCTGGACTAGCGGGACGGGAGAGCTCCTACAATGAGCAGTTCTTC. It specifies CASSSPGLAGRESSYNEQFF.

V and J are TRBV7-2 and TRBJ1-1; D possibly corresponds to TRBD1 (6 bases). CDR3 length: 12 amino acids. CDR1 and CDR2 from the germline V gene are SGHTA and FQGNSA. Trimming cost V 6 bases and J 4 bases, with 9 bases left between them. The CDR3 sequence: CASRGGATEAFF. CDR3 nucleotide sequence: TGTGCCAGCAGGGGGGGGGCCACTGAAGCTTTCTTT.

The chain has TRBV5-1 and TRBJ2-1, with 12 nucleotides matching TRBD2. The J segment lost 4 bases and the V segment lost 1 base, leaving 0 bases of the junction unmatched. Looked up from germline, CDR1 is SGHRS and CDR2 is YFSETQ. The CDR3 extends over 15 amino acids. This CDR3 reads CASSLTSGGYNEQFF. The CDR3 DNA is TGCGCCAGCAGCTTGACTAGCGGGGGGTACAATGAGCAGTTCTTC.

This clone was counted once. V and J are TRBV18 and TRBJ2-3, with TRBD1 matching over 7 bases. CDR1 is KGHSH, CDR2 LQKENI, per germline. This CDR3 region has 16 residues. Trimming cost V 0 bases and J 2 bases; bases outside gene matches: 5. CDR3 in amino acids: CASSPPQGKLTDTQYF. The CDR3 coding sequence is TGTGCCAGCTCACCACCACAGGGGAAGCTCACAGATACGCAGTATTTT.

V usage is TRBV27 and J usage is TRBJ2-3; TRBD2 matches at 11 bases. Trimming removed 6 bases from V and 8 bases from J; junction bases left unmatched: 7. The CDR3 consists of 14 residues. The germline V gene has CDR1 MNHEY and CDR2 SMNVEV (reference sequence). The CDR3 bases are TGTGCCAGCAGGCCGGGACTAGCGGTGGGTACGCAGTATTTT. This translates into CASRPGLAVGTQYF.

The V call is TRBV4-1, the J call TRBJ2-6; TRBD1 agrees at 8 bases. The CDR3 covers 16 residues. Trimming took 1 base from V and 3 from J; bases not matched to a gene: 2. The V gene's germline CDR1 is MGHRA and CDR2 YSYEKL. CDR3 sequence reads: CASSQVRGRGANVLTF. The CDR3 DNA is TGCGCCAGCAGCCAAGTCAGGGGGCGTGGGGCCAACGTCCTGACTTTC.

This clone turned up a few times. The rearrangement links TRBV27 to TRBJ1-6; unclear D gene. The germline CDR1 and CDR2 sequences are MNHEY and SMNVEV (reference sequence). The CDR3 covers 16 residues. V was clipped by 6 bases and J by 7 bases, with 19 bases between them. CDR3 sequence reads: CASRTSTRRENSPLHF. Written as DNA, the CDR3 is TGTGCCAGCAGAACCTCGACGCGACGGGAAAATTCACCCCTCCACTTT.

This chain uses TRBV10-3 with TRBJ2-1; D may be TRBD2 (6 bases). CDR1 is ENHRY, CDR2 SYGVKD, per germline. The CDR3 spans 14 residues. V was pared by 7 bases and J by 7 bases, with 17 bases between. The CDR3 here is CAITLGGSRNEQFF. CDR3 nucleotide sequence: TGTGCCATCACCCTTGGGGGGAGTAGAAATGAGCAGTTCTTC.

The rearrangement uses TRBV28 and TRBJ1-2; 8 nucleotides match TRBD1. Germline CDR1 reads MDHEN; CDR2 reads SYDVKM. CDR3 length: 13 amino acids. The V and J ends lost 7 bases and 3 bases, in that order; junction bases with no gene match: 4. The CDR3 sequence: CASIPGQDYGYTF. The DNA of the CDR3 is TGTGCCAGCATCCCGGGACAGGACTATGGCTACACCTTC.

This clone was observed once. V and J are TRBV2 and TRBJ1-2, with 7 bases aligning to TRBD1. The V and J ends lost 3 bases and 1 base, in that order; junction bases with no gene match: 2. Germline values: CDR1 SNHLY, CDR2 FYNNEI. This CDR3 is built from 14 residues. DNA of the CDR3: TGTGCCAGCAGTGAGGGACAGTTTAACTATGGCTACACCTTC. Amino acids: CASSEGQFNYGYTF.

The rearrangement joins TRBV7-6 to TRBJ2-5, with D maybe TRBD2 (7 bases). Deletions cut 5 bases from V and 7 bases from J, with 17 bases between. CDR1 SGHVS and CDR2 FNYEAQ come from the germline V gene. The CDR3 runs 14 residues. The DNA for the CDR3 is TGTGCCAGCAGCCCTGAGAGGGGGGGTGGGACCCAGTACTTC. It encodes CASSPERGGGTQYF.

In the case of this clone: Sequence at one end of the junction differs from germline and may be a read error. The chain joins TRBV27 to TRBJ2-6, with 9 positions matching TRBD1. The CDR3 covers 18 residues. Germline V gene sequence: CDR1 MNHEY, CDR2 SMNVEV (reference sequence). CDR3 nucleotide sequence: TGTGCCAGCAGTTTATCGGACAGGGGTATACCTGGGGCCAACGGCCTGACTTTC. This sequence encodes CASSLSDRGIPGANGLTF.

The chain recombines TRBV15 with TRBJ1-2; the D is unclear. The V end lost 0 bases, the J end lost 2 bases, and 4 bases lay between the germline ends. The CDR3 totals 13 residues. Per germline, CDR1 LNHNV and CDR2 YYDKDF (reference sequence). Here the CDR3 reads CATSRDENYGYTF. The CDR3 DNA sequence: TGTGCCACCAGCAGAGACGAGAACTATGGCTACACCTTC. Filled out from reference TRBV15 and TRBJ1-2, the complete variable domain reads DAMVIQNPRYQVTQFGKPVTLSCSQTLNHNVMYWYQQKSSQAPKLLFHYYDKDFNNEADTPDNFQSRRPNTSFCFLDIRSPGLGDTAMYLCATSRDENYGYTFGSGTRLTVV.

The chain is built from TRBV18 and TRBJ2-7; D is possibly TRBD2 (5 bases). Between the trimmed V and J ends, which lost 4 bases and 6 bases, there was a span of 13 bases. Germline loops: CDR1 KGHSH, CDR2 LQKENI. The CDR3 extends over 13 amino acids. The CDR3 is CASSHGAGGEQYF. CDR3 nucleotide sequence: TGTGCCAGCTCACACGGAGCCGGAGGCGAGCAGTACTTC. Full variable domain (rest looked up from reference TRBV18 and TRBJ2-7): NAGVMQNPRHLVRRRGQEARLRCSPMKGHSHVYWYRQLPEEGLKFMVYLQKENIIDESGMPKERFSAEFPKEGPSILRIQQVVRGDSAAYFCASSHGAGGEQYFGPGTRLTVT.

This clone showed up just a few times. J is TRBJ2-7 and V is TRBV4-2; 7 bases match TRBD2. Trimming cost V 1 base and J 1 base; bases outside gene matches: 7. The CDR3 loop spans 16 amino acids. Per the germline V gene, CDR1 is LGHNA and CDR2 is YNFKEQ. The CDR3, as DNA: TGTGCCAGCAGCCAAGTTCAGCTAGCGGATTCCTACGAGCAGTACTTC. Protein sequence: CASSQVQLADSYEQYF.